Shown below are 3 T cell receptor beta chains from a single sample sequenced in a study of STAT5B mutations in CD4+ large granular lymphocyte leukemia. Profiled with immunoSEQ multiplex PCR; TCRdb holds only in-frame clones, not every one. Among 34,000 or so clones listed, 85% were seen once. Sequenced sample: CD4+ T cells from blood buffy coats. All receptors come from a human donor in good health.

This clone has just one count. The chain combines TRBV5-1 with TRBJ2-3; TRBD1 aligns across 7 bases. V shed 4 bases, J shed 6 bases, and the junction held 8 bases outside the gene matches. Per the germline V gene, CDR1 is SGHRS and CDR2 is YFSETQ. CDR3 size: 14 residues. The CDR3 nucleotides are TGCGCCAGCAGCGCCGGGACAGTGGGGGATACGCAGTATTTT. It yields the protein CASSAGTVGDTQYF.

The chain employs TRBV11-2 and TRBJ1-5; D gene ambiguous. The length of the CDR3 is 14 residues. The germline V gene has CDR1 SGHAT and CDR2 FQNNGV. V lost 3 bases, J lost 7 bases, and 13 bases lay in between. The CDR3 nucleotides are TGTGCCAGCAGCTTCAGCACAACGGGGCAGCCCCAGCATTTT. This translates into CASSFSTTGQPQHF.

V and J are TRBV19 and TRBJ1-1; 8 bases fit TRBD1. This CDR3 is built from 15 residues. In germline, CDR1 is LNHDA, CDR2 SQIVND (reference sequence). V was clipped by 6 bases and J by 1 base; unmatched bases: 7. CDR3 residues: CASRLGQGPNTEAFF. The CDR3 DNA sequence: TGTGCCAGTAGGCTCGGACAGGGACCGAACACTGAAGCTTTCTTT. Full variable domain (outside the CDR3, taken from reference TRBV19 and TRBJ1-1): DGGITQSPKYLFRKEGQNVTLSCEQNLNHDAMYWYRQDPGQGLRLIYYSQIVNDFQKGDIAEGYSVSREKKESFPLTVTSAQKNPTAFYLCASRLGQGPNTEAFFGQGTRLTVV.